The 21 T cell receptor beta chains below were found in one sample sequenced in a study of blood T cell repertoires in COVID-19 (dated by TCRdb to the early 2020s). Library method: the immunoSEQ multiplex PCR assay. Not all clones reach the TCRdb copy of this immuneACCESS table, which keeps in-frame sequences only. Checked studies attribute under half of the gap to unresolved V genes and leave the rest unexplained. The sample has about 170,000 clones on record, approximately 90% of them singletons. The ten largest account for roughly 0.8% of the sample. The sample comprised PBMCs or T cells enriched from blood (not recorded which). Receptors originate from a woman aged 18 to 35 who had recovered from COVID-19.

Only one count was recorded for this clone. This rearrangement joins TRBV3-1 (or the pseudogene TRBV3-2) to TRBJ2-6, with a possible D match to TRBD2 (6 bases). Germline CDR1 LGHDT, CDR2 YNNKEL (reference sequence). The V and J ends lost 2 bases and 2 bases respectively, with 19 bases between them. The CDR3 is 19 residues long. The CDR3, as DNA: TGTGCCAGCAGCCAAAACTTTGGATGGCGGGGAGCTGGGGCCAACGTCCTGACTTTC. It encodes CASSQNFGWRGAGANVLTF.

CDR3 amino acids: CASSPPFFAGNYEQYF. CDR3 DNA: TGTGCCAGCAGCCCACCCTTTTTTGCGGGCAACTACGAGCAGTACTTC. The chain combines TRBV11-1 with TRBJ2-7; D perhaps matches TRBD2 (5 bases). V lost 5 bases to trimming and J lost 3 bases, with 20 bases between them. This CDR3 region has 16 residues. Per germline, CDR1 SGHAT and CDR2 FQDESV (reference sequence).

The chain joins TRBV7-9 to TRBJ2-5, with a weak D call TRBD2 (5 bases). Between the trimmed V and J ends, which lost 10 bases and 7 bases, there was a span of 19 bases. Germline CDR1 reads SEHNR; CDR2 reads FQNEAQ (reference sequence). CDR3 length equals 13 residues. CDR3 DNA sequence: TGTGCCACCACCAGTACAGATGCGGGGACCCAGTACTTC. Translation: CATTSTDAGTQYF.

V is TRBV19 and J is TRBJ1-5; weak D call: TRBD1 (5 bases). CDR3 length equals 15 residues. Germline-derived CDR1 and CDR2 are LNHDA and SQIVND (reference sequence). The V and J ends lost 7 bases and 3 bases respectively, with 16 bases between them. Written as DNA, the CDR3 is TGTGCCAGTACCTTGACAGCTTCATTCAATCAGCCCCAGCATTTT. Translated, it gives CASTLTASFNQPQHF.

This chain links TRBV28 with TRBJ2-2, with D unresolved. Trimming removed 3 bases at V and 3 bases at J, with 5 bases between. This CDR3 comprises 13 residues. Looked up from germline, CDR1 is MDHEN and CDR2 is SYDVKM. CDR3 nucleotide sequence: TGTGCCAGCAGTTTCTTATACACCGGGGAGCTGTTTTTT. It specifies CASSFLYTGELFF.

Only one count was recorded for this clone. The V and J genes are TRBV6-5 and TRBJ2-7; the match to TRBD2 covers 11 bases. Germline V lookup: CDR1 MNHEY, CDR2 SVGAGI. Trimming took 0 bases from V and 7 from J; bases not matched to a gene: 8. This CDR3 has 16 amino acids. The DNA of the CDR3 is TGTGCCAGCAGTTACTCGGTGGGGACTAGCGGTCATGAGCAGTACTTC. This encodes CASSYSVGTSGHEQYF.

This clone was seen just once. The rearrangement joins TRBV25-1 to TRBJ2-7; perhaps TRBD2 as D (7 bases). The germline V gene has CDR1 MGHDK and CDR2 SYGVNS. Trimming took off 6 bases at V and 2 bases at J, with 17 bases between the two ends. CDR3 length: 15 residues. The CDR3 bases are TGTGCCAGCAGCTATCATAGGGGGGGAACCTACGAGCAGTACTTC. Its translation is CASSYHRGGTYEQYF.

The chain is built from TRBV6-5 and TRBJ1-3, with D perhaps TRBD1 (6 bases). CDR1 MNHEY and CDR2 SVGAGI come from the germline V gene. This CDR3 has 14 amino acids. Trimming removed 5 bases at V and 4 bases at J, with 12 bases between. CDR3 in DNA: TGTGCCAGCAGTCCGATGGGGGCCGGAAACACCATATATTTT. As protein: CASSPMGAGNTIYF.

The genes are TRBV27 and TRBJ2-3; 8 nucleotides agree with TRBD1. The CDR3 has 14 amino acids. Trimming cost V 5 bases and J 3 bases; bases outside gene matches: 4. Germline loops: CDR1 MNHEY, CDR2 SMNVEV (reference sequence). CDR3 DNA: TGTGCCAGCAGTATGGACAGGGTTACAGATACGCAGTATTTT. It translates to CASSMDRVTDTQYF.

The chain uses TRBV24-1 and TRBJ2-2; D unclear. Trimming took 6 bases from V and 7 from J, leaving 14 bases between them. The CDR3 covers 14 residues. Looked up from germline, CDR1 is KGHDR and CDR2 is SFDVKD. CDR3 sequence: CATSSSRLYGELFF. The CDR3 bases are TGTGCCACCAGTTCCTCTCGTCTATACGGGGAGCTGTTTTTT.

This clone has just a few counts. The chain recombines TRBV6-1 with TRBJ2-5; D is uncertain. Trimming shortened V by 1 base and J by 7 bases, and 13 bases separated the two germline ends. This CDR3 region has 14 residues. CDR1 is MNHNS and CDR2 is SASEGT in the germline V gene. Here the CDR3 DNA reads TGTGCCAGCAGTGAAGTTCGTGACCCAGGGACCCAGTACTTC. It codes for CASSEVRDPGTQYF.

The DNA for the CDR3 is TGTGCCAGCAGTCCGCGACAGGGCTGGGCAGATACGCAGTATTTT. It is translated as CASSPRQGWADTQYF. The rearrangement links TRBV27 to TRBJ2-3; 7 bases fit TRBD1. V was clipped by 5 bases and J by 4 bases; unmatched bases: 9. The CDR3 loop spans 15 amino acids. Germline V gene lookup returns CDR1 MNHEY and CDR2 SMNVEV (reference sequence).

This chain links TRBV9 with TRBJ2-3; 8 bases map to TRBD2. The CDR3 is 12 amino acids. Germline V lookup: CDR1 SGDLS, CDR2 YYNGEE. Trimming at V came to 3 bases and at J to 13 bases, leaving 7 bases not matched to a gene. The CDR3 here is CASSGRGLGEYF. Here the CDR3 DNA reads TGTGCCAGCAGCGGAAGGGGACTAGGGGAGTATTTT.

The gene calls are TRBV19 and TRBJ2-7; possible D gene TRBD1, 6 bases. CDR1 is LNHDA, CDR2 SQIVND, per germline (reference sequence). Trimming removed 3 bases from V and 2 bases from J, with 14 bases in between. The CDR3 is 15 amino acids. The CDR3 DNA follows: TGTGCCAGTAGTATGAGCTTAGGGGGTACCTACGAGCAGTACTTC. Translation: CASSMSLGGTYEQYF.

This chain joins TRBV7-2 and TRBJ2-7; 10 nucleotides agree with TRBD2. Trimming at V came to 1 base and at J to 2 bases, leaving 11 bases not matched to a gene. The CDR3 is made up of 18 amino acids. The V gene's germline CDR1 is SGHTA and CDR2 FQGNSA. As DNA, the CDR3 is TGTGCCAGCAGCTTAGAGGCAGTAGCGGGAGGCGCGCCCTACGAGCAGTACTTC. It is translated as CASSLEAVAGGAPYEQYF.

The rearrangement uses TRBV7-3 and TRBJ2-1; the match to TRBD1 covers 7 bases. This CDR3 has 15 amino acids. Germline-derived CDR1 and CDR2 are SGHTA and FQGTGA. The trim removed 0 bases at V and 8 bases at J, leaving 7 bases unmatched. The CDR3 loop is CASSLTGGLIDEQFF. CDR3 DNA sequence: TGTGCCAGCAGCTTAACAGGGGGCCTTATCGATGAGCAGTTCTTC.

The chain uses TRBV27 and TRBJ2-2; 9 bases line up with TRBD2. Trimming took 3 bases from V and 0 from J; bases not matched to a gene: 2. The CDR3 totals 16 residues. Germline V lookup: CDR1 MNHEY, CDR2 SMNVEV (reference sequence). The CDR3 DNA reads TGTGCCAGCAGTTTCCTAGCGGGGACGAACACCGGGGAGCTGTTTTTT. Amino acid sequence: CASSFLAGTNTGELFF.

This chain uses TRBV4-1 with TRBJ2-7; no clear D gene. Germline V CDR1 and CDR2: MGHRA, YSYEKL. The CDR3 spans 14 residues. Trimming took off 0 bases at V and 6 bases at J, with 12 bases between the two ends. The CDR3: CASSQDRLGGEQYF. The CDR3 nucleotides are TGCGCCAGCAGCCAAGATCGGCTTGGCGGCGAGCAGTACTTC.

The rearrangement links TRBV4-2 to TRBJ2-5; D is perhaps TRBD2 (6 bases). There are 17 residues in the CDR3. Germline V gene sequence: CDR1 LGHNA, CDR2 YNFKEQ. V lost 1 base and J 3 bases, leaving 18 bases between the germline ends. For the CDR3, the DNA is TGTGCCAGCAGCCAAGGAGTCCGGGACTCAATAGAAGAGACCCAGTACTTC. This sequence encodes CASSQGVRDSIEETQYF.

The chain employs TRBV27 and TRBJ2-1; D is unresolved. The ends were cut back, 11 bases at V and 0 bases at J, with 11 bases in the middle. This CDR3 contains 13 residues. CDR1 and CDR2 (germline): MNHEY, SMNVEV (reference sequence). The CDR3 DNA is TGTGCCTCTGCTCCGAGCTCCTACAATGAGCAGTTCTTC. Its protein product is CASAPSSYNEQFF.

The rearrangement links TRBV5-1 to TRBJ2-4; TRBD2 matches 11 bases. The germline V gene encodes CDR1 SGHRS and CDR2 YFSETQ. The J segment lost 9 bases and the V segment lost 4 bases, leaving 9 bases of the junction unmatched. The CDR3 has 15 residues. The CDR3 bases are TGCGCCAGCAGCCCCGAAGTGGGACTAGCGGCCATTCAGTACTTC. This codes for CASSPEVGLAAIQYF.